The present T cell receptor beta chain was sequenced within a study of cytomegalovirus exposure and HLA in healthy donors. Study overall: The Caucasian-associated ancestry cluster contained approximately 81% of the approximately 400 genotyped donors.

The PCR employed 60 Vbeta primers together with 13 Jbeta primers. Profiling relied on immunoSEQ multiplex PCR, and the TCRdb table lists in-frame clones only, not all of them. Among around 180,000 clones listed, around nine tenths were seen once. The V end was cut by 5 bases, the J end by 5 bases, with 15 bases between. The germline V gene encodes CDR1 LNHNV and CDR2 YYDKDF (reference sequence). The CDR3 loop spans 14 amino acids. Healthy individuals who donated bone marrow served as the donors. Though nominally healthy at sampling, donors likely had unrecorded immune exposures. The chain joins TRBV15 to TRBJ1-2; D unclear. The specimen was PBMCs. The receptor comes from a woman younger than 35 in good health and CMV-seronegative. The CDR3 DNA sequence: TGTGCCACCAGCGTTTATGGTGGAGAGTATGGCTACACCTTC. Translation gives CATSVYGGEYGYTF.